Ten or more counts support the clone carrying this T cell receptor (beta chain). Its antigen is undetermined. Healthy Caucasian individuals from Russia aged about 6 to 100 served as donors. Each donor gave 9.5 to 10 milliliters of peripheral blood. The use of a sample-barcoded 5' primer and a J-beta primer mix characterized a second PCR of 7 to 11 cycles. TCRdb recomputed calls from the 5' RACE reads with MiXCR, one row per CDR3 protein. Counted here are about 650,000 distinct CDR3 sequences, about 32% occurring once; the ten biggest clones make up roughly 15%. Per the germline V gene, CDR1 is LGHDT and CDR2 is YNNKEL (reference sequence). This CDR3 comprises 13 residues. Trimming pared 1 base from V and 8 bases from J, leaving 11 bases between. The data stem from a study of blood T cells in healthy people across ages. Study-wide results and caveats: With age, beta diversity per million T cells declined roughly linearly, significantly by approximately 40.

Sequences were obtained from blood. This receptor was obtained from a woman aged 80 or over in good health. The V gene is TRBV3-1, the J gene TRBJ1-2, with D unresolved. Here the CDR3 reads CASSQGPKKGYTF. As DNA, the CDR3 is TGTGCCAGCAGCCAAGGTCCGAAGAAAGGCTACACCTTC.